These 5 T cell receptor beta chains were all obtained from the same sample, sequenced in a study of cytotoxic CD8 clonotypes in ibrutinib-treated CLL (dated by TCRdb to the early 2020s). Library creation used the immunoSEQ multiplex PCR assay. The table comes from immuneACCESS by way of TCRdb, which keeps in-frame sequences with V and J called. Part of the clones is missing from these tables; in studies checked, under half for an unresolved V gene and the rest for unknown reasons. The sample table contains roughly 170,000 clones; only one count was recorded for under 90% of them. The top ten clonotypes cover over 4.5% of the sample. The time point label for this specimen denotes: around 25 months on ibrutinib. The specimen was PBMCs, collected after 24 months of ibrutinib treatment. The receptors were gathered from a human donor with chronic lymphocytic leukemia.

CDR3 region: CASSQGDRGINEQYF. For the CDR3, the DNA is TGCGCCAGCAGCCAAGGGGACAGGGGAATCAACGAGCAGTACTTC. This chain connects TRBV4-1 to TRBJ2-7, with TRBD1 matching 10 bases. Germline V gene lookup returns CDR1 MGHRA and CDR2 YSYEKL. This CDR3 region has 15 residues. With V trimmed by 1 base and J by 5 bases, 5 bases remained unmatched.

Details on this clone: This specimen includes other DNA sequences encoding the same CDR3. The rearrangement joins TRBV5-1 to TRBJ2-3; the D is unclear. The CDR3 contains 12 residues. V was trimmed by 4 bases and J by 1 base, leaving 4 bases between them. Germline V gene sequence: CDR1 SGHRS, CDR2 YFSETQ. The CDR3: CASSSGTDTQYF. CDR3 DNA: TGCGCCAGCAGCAGCGGCACAGATACGCAGTATTTT.

The chain uses TRBV6-6 and TRBJ1-2; perhaps TRBD1 as D (5 bases). This CDR3 spans 15 amino acids. The germline CDR1 and CDR2 sequences are MNHNY and SVGAGI (reference sequence). V lost 6 bases and J 0 bases, leaving 14 bases between the germline ends. The CDR3 nucleotides are TGTGCCAGCAGCCACACAGGTGCTCCTAACTATGGCTACACCTTC. It yields the protein CASSHTGAPNYGYTF.

V gene TRBV9 combines with J gene TRBJ2-7; 9 bases line up with TRBD1. Germline V gene lookup returns CDR1 SGDLS and CDR2 YYNGEE. This CDR3 spans 15 amino acids. V lost 4 bases to trimming and J lost 1 base; unmatched junction nucleotides: 6. CDR3 protein: CASSTGGAYSYEQYF. The CDR3 nucleotides are TGTGCCAGCAGCACAGGGGGCGCATATTCCTACGAGCAGTACTTC.

The chain joins TRBV6-5 to TRBJ1-1; D may be TRBD1 (5 bases). CDR1 and CDR2 (germline): MNHEY, SVGAGI. There are 15 residues in the CDR3. V gave up 5 bases and J gave up 0 bases, with 13 bases separating them. The CDR3 DNA follows: TGTGCCAGCAGTAAAGGGCCCAGGGTGAACACTGAAGCTTTCTTT. Its protein is CASSKGPRVNTEAFF.